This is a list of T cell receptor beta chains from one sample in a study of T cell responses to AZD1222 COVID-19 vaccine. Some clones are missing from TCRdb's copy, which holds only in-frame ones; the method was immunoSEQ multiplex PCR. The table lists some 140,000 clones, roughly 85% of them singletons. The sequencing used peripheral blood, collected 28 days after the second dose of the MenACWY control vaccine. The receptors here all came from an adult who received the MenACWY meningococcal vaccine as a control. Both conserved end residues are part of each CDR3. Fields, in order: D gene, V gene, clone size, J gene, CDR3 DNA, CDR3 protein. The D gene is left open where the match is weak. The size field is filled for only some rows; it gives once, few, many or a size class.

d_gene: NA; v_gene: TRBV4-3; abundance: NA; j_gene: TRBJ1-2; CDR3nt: TGCGCCAGCAGCTTATCGGGGGGGGACTATGGCTACACCTTC; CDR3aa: CASSLSGGDYGYTF
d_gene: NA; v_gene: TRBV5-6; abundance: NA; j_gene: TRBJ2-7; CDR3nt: TGTGCCAGCAGCTTGGACGGAGGGAACTACGAGCAGTACTTC; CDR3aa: CASSLDGGNYEQYF
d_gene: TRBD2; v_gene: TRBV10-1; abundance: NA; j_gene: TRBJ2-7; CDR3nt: TGCGCCAGCAGAGGACTAGCTTCCTACGAGCAGTACTTC; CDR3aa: CASRGLASYEQYF
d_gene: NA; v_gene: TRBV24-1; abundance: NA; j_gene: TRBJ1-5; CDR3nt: TGTGCCACCAGTGATCCCTCTGTCTTGTCTAGTGGCAATCAGCCCCAGCATTTT; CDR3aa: CATSDPSVLSSGNQPQHF
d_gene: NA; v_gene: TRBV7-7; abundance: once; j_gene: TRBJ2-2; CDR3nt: TGTGCTAGCAGCCAGGCGGACACCGGGGAGCTGTTTTTT; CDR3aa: CASSQADTGELFF
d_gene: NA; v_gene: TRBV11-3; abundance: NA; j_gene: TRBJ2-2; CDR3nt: TGTGCCAGCAGCTTAGATCTGACCGGGGAGCTGTTTTTT; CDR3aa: CASSLDLTGELFF
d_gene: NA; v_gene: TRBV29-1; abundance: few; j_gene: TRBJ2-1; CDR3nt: TGCAGCGTCGACGGATCCTTCAATGAGCAGTTCTTC; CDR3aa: CSVDGSFNEQFF
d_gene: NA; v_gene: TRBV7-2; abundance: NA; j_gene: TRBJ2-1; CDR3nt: TGTGCCAGCAGCTTAGGGGTCCGTAGGGATGAGCAGTTCTTC; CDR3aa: CASSLGVRRDEQFF
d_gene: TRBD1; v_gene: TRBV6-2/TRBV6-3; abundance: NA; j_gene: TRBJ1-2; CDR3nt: TGTGCCAGCAGTTACACCCAGGGGGCGAGTGGCTACACCTTC; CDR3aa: CASSYTQGASGYTF
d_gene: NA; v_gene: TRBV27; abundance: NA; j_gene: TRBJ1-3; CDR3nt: TGTGCCAGCAGGAGGGGTGGGGCCTCTGGAAACACCATATATTTT; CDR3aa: CASRRGGASGNTIYF
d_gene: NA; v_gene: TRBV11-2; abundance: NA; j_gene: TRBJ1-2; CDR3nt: TGTGCCAGCAGCTCGGAGGCTTCGGGGGGCTACACCTTC; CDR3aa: CASSSEASGGYTF
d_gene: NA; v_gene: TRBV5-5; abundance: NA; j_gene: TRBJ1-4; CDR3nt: TGTGCCAGCACACCACCGGTAGGCTCTAATGAAAAACTGTTTTTT; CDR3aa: CASTPPVGSNEKLFF
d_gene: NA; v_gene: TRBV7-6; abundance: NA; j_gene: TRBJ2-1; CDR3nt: TGTGCCAGCAGCTCCACCCCAACTAGTTACAATGAGCAGTTCTTC; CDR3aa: CASSSTPTSYNEQFF
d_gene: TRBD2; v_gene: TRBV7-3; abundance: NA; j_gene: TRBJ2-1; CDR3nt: TGTGCCAGCAGCTTCTCTAGCGGGAGAGACAATGAGCAGTTCTTC; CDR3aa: CASSFSSGRDNEQFF
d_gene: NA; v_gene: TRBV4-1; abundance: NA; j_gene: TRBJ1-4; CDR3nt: TGCGCCAGCAGCCAAGAAAGGGAGGGGCCGGCGGAACTGTTTTTT; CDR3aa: CASSQEREGPAELFF
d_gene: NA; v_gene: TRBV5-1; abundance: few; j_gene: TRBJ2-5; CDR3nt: TGCGCCAGCAGCCCGACAGAACCCCAAGAGACCCAGTACTTC; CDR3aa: CASSPTEPQETQYF
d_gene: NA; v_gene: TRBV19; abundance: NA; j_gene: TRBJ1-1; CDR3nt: TGTGCCAGTAGTATAGAAAACACTGAAGCTTTCTTT; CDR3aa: CASSIENTEAFF
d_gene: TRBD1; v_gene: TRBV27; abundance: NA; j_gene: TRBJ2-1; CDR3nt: TGTGCCAGCAGGGGGGACAGGGGCCCCTACAATGAGCAGTTCTTC; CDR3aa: CASRGDRGPYNEQFF
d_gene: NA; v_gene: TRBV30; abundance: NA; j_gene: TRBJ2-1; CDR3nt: TGTGCCTGGAGTTTATCCCGGGCTAGCGCAAGAGAGCAGTTCTTC; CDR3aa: CAWSLSRASAREQFF
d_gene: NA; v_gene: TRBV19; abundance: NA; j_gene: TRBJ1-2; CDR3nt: TGTGCCAGTAGTATTAGGTGGGATGGCTACACCTTC; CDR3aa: CASSIRWDGYTF
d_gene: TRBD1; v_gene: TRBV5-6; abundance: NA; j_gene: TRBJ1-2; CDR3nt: TGTGCCAGCAGCCCAGGACGGGACAGGGGTGGCTATGGCTACACCTTC; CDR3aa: CASSPGRDRGGYGYTF
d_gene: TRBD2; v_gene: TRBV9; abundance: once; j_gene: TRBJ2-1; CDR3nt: TGTGCCAGCAGCGTAGAGCCTAGCGGGAGTACCCGGAAGTTCTTC; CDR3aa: CASSVEPSGSTRKFF
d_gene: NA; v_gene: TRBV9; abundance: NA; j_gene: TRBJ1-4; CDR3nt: TGTGCCAGCAGCGTCGGGGTGAATAATGAAAAACTGTTTTTT; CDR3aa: CASSVGVNNEKLFF
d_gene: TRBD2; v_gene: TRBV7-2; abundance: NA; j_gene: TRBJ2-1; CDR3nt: TGTGCCAGCAGCTTGTCTAGCGGGGGCCACAATGAGCAGTTCTTC; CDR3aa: CASSLSSGGHNEQFF
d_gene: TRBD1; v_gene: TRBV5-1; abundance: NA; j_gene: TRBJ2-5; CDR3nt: TGCGCCAGCAGCTTCGGACAGGGGATAATTCAAGAGACCCAGTACTTC; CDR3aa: CASSFGQGIIQETQYF
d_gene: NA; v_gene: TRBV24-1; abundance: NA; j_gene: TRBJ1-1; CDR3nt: TGTGCCACCATTTATGGGGTCCGTACTGAAGCTTTCTTT; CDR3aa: CATIYGVRTEAFF
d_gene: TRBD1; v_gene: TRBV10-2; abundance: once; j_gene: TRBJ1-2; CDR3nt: TGCGCCAGCAGTGGGGGACAGGGATCGGTGGGCTACACCTTC; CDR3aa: CASSGGQGSVGYTF
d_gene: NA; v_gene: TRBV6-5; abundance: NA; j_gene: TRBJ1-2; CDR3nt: TGTGCCAGCAGTTACGCCGTGTTCGGGGCCCGGGGCTACACCTTC; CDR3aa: CASSYAVFGARGYTF
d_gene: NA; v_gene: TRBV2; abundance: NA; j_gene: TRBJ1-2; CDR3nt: TGTGCCGGTGTTGTTGGGGGGCTTAACTATGGCTACACCTTC; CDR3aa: CAGVVGGLNYGYTF
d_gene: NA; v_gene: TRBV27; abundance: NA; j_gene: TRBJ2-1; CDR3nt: TGTGCCAGCAGTTTATCCCCTCGGAATGAGCAGTTCTTC; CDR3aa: CASSLSPRNEQFF
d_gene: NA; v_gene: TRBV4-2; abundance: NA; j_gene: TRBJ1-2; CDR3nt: TGTGCCAGCAGCCAAGAAGCAGGGCAGGCTTTAGGTTACTATGGCTACACCTTC; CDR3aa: CASSQEAGQALGYYGYTF
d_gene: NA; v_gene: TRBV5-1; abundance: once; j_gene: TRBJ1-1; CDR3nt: TGCGCCAGCACCCGGGGTAATGAAAGGAACACTGAAGCTTTCTTT; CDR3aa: CASTRGNERNTEAFF
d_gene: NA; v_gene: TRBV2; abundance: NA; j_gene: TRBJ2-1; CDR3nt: TGTGCCAGCAGGACGGACAGAAACAATGAGCAGTTCTTC; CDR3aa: CASRTDRNNEQFF
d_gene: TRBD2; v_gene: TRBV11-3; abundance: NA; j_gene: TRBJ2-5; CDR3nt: TGTGCCAGCAGCTCACTCGGGTGGTGGGCTAGCGGAGAGACCCAGTACTTC; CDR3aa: CASSSLGWWASGETQYF
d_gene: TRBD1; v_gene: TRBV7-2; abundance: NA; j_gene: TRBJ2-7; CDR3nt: TGTGCCAGCAGCTTAGGCTGGGACAGGGTGAACTACGAGCAGTACTTC; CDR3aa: CASSLGWDRVNYEQYF
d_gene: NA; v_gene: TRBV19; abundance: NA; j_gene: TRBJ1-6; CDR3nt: TGTGCCAGTACCTACAAGGGCCAGTCACCCCTCCACTTT; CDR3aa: CASTYKGQSPLHF
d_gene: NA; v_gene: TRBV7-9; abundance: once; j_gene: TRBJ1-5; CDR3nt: TGTGCCAGCAGCTCAACCGGGGGGCTGACCCAGCATTTT; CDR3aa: CASSSTGGLTQHF
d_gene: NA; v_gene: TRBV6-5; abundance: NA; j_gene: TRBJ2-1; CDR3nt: TGTGCCAGCAGTTCCCCCTCTAGGGGTTACAATGAGCAGTTCTTC; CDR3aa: CASSSPSRGYNEQFF
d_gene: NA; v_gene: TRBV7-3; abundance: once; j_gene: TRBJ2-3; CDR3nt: TGTGCCAGCAGCTTAGGTCTAGGAGATACGCAGTATTTT; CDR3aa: CASSLGLGDTQYF
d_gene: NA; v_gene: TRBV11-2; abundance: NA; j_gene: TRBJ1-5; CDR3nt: TGTGCCAGCAGCGCAGGGGTCAGCAATCAGCCCCAGCATTTT; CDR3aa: CASSAGVSNQPQHF
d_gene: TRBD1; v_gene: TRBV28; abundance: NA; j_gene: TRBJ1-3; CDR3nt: TGTGCCACCGTTGAACAGGGGGTAGCTGGAAACACCATATATTTT; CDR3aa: CATVEQGVAGNTIYF
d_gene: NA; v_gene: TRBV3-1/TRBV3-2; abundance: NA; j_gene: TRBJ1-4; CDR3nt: TGTGCCAGCAGCCAAGGGACCGATGAAAAACTGTTTTTT; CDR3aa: CASSQGTDEKLFF
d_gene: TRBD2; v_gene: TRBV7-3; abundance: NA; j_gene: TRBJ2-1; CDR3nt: TGTGCCAGCAGCCCAAACCGACTAGCGGGTACGAATGAGCAGTTCTTC; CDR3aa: CASSPNRLAGTNEQFF
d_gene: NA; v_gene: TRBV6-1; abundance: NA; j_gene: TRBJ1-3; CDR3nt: TGTGCCAGCAGTGAACAGGGGACGGCTGGAAACACCATATATTTT; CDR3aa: CASSEQGTAGNTIYF
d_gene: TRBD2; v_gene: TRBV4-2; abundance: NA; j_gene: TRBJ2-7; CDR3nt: TGTGCCAGCAGCCAAGTTAGCGGGAGTTACGAGCAGTACTTC; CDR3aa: CASSQVSGSYEQYF